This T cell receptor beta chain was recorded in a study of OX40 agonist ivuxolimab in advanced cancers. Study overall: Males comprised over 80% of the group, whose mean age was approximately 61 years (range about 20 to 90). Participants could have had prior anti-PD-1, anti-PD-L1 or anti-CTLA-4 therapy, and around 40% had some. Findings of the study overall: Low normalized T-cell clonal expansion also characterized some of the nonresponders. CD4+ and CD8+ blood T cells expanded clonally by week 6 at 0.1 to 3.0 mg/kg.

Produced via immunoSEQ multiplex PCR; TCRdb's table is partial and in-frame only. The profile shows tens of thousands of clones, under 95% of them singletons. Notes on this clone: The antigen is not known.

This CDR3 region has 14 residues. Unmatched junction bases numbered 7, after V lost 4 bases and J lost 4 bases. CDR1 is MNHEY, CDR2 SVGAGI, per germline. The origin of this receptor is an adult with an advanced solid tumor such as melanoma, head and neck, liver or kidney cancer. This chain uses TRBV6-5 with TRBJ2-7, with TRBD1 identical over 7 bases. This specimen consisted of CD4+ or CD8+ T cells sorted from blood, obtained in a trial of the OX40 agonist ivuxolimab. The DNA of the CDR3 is TGTGCCAGCAGTTCTAGACAGGGTGGGTACGAGCAGTACTTC. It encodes CASSSRQGGYEQYF.